These 23 T cell receptor beta chains were sequenced from one sample in a study of human T cells and chemical hapten exposure. Noted time point: patch test 1, 2 weeks after DPC sensitization. Sample treatment: therapeutic diphenylcyclopropenone sensitization with weekly scalp DPC. MiXCR was run by TCRdb on the RACE reads, yielding one entry per CDR3 protein. The sample has roughly 200,000 distinct CDR3 sequences, 20% to 25% seen once. This specimen was whole blood, taken in connection with sensitization to the hapten diphenylcyclopropenone (DPC). The receptors come from a woman in her forties or fifties with alopecia areata. Some clones in this sample may be carry-over from other donors' samples.

This clonotype appeared a few times. This chain uses TRBV29-1 with TRBJ2-3, with 9 bases fitting TRBD1. The germline CDR1 and CDR2 sequences are SQVTM and ANQGSEA. The CDR3 has 12 amino acids. Germline trimming cut 7 bases from V and 4 bases from J; bases unmatched to any gene: 3. In nucleotides, the CDR3 is TGCAGCGGCCGGACAGGGGCAGATACGCAGTATTTT. Its protein is CSGRTGADTQYF.

The genes are TRBV20-1 and TRBJ1-5; D possibly corresponds to TRBD1 (5 bases). V lost 3 bases and J 1 base, leaving 10 bases between the germline ends. The CDR3 is made up of 14 amino acids. Germline V gene data show CDR1 as DFQATT and CDR2 as SNEGSKA (reference sequence). The CDR3 bases are TGCAGTGCTAGGGACATCCTAAGCAATCAGCCCCAGCATTTT. This translates into CSARDILSNQPQHF.

The chain recombines TRBV29-1 with TRBJ2-5, with D perhaps matching TRBD2 (5 bases). CDR1 and CDR2 from the germline V gene are SQVTM and ANQGSEA. CDR3 size: 13 residues. Trimming cost V 3 bases and J 5 bases, with 13 bases left between them. The CDR3 here is CSVERAGWETQYF. The CDR3 DNA reads as TGCAGCGTTGAGCGTGCGGGCTGGGAGACCCAGTACTTC.

Only a few counts were recorded for this clonotype. The V and J genes are TRBV4-1 and TRBJ2-7; D is ambiguous. Trimming cost V 1 base and J 1 base, with 14 bases left between them. The germline gives CDR1 MGHRA, CDR2 YSYEKL. The length of the CDR3 is 16 residues. The CDR3 reads CASSQGYGDTSYEQYF. DNA of the CDR3: TGCGCCAGCAGCCAAGGTTACGGCGACACTTCCTACGAGCAGTACTTC.

The chain recombines TRBV7-2 with TRBJ2-2; D might be TRBD1 or TRBD2, each matching 7 bases. The length of the CDR3 is 17 residues. Germline-derived CDR1 and CDR2 are SGHTA and FQGNSA. V was clipped by 1 base and J by 3 bases, with 15 bases between them. The CDR3, as DNA: TGTGCCAGCAGCTTAGATCACGCAGGGGGGGACACCGGGGAGCTGTTTTTT. Protein: CASSLDHAGGDTGELFF.

The V gene is TRBV9, the J gene TRBJ2-7; 8 nucleotides match TRBD2. The germline gives CDR1 SGDLS, CDR2 YYNGEE. V lost 4 bases, J lost 6 bases, and 9 bases stayed unmatched. The CDR3 spans 14 residues. The CDR3, as DNA: TGTGCCAGCAGCAACACCGGGACTAGTGTCGAGCAGTACTTC. Encoded protein: CASSNTGTSVEQYF.

The CDR3 sequence: CSVGASGAYNEQFF. CDR3 sequence (DNA): TGCAGCGTTGGGGCTAGCGGGGCATACAATGAGCAGTTCTTC. The V gene is TRBV29-1, the J gene TRBJ2-1; TRBD2 matches 9 bases. Germline CDR1 reads SQVTM; CDR2 reads ANQGSEA. With 4 bases clipped from V and 4 bases from J, the junction kept 5 bases outside the gene matches. This CDR3 has 14 amino acids.

This chain joins TRBV5-1 and TRBJ2-7, with 11 positions matching TRBD2. V was clipped by 3 bases and J by 7 bases; unmatched bases: 9. Per the germline V gene, CDR1 is SGHRS and CDR2 is YFSETQ. The CDR3 contains 15 residues. The CDR3 is CASSSLAGGHGEQYF. CDR3 in DNA: TGCGCCAGCAGCTCCTTAGCGGGAGGGCATGGGGAGCAGTACTTC.

The V call is TRBV20-1, the J call TRBJ2-1; 9 bases map to TRBD1. The CDR3 is 13 residues long. Germline V gene data show CDR1 as DFQATT and CDR2 as SNEGSKA (reference sequence). Trimming cost V 5 bases and J 3 bases; bases outside gene matches: 2. The CDR3 bases are TGCAGTGCTCTGACAGGGGGCTACAATGAGCAGTTCTTC. Its translation is CSALTGGYNEQFF.

This clonotype was recorded a few times. The chain is built from TRBV19 and TRBJ2-6; 9 bases map to TRBD1. From germline, CDR1 is LNHDA and CDR2 SQIVND (reference sequence). The ends lost 3 bases at V and 3 bases at J; junction bases unmatched: 6. The CDR3 is 17 residues long. CDR3 amino acids: CASSISQGALGANVLTF. The CDR3 bases are TGTGCCAGTAGTATTTCACAGGGGGCGCTTGGGGCCAACGTCCTGACTTTC.

This chain joins TRBV20-1 and TRBJ1-1; perhaps TRBD1 as D (6 bases). The CDR3 contains 12 residues. Between the trimmed V and J ends, which lost 3 bases and 3 bases, there was a span of 8 bases. Germline V CDR1 and CDR2: DFQATT, SNEGSKA (reference sequence). This CDR3 reads CSARRTDTEAFF. CDR3 DNA sequence: TGCAGTGCTAGGCGGACAGACACTGAAGCTTTCTTT.

V gene TRBV11-2 combines with J gene TRBJ1-5; D is unresolved. V was trimmed by 5 bases and J by 7 bases, leaving 12 bases between them. CDR3 size: 13 residues. Germline loops: CDR1 SGHAT, CDR2 FQNNGV. The CDR3 sequence is CASSRTLVQPQHF. The CDR3 bases are TGTGCCAGCAGCCGCACGCTAGTGCAGCCCCAGCATTTT.

This rearrangement joins TRBV3-1 to TRBJ1-1, with D possibly being TRBD1 (5 bases). V was pared by 4 bases and J by 1 base, with 19 bases between. The CDR3 has 17 residues. Germline V gene lookup returns CDR1 LGHDT and CDR2 YNNKEL (reference sequence). The CDR3 region is CASSRPRADERNTEAFF. In nucleotides, the CDR3 is TGTGCCAGCAGCCGGCCCAGGGCGGACGAGAGGAACACTGAAGCTTTCTTT.

Ten or more counts support this clonotype. The chain is built from TRBV10-3 and TRBJ2-5; D remains ambiguous. The germline V and J ends were trimmed by 10 bases and 0 bases, with 9 bases remaining between them. Germline CDR1 ENHRY, CDR2 SYGVKD. The CDR3 covers 12 residues. The CDR3 coding sequence is TGTGCCACCCGTGGGGACCAAGAGACCCAGTACTTC. It is translated as CATRGDQETQYF.

The rearrangement uses TRBV6-2 or TRBV6-3 and TRBJ2-1, with a tentative D call TRBD2 (5 bases). V gave up 7 bases and J gave up 5 bases, with 18 bases separating them. Germline values: CDR1 MNHEY, CDR2 SVGEGT. The CDR3 loop spans 15 amino acids. The CDR3 DNA sequence: TGTGCCAGCAACCCAAGCGGACGGCCACACAATGAGCAGTTCTTC. Translation gives CASNPSGRPHNEQFF.

In this sample, this clonotype turned up a few times. The V call is TRBV5-1, the J call TRBJ2-6; no clear D gene. The CDR3 runs 15 residues. The germline gives CDR1 SGHRS, CDR2 YFSETQ. The germline V and J ends were trimmed by 1 base and 3 bases, with 8 bases remaining between them. CDR3 sequence (DNA): TGCGCCAGCAGCTTGTTTTATTTTGGGGCCAACGTCCTGACTTTC. It encodes CASSLFYFGANVLTF.

The sample holds a few counts of this clonotype. This chain connects TRBV2 to TRBJ1-3; no clear D. CDR1 SNHLY and CDR2 FYNNEI come from the germline V gene. This CDR3 region has 15 residues. V dropped 8 bases and J dropped 0 bases, with 14 bases sitting between them. The CDR3 sequence is CASGFDGLSGNTIYF. The CDR3 region has the DNA TGTGCCAGCGGCTTCGACGGACTCTCTGGAAACACCATATATTTT.

V gene TRBV20-1 combines with J gene TRBJ2-1; 12 bases are a match to TRBD2. V shed 0 bases, J shed 5 bases, and the junction held 17 bases outside the gene matches. This CDR3 is built from 20 residues. CDR1 and CDR2 (germline): DFQATT, SNEGSKA (reference sequence). The CDR3 coding sequence is TGCAGTGCTAGAGATGAAACGCGACTAGCGGGAGTGGTACTCGACAATGAGCAGTTCTTC. Amino acid sequence: CSARDETRLAGVVLDNEQFF.

The V call is TRBV5-1, the J call TRBJ1-2; 8 bases agree with TRBD1. Germline V gives CDR1 SGHRS, CDR2 YFSETQ. J was trimmed by 5 bases and V by 4 bases; bases with no gene match: 7. The CDR3 length is 14 residues. The CDR3 reads CASSATGAEYGYTF. CDR3 nucleotide sequence: TGCGCCAGCAGCGCGACAGGGGCCGAGTATGGCTACACCTTC.

This clonotype turned up a few times. J is TRBJ2-3 and V is TRBV6-6, with 10 bases aligning to TRBD2. The CDR3 runs to 15 residues. Trimming cost V 0 bases and J 5 bases; bases outside gene matches: 2. Germline V CDR1 and CDR2: MNHNY, SVGAGI (reference sequence). The DNA for the CDR3 is TGTGCCAGCAGTTACTCCGGACTAGCGGTAGATACGCAGTATTTT. This gives the protein CASSYSGLAVDTQYF.

The chain couples TRBV20-1 to TRBJ2-7; 8 nucleotides match TRBD2. The CDR3 has 12 residues. Per germline, CDR1 DFQATT and CDR2 SNEGSKA (reference sequence). Losses at the gene ends were 0 bases for V and 5 bases for J; bases not matched to a gene: 0. CDR3 nucleotide sequence: TGCAGTGCTAGAGACGGGAGGGACGAGCAGTACTTC. It is translated as CSARDGRDEQYF.

The table lists this clonotype with a few counts. V gene TRBV3-1 combines with J gene TRBJ2-7; a possible D gene is TRBD1 (6 bases). The germline V gene encodes CDR1 LGHDT and CDR2 YNNKEL (reference sequence). The V and J ends lost 3 bases and 3 bases respectively, with 12 bases between them. CDR3 length: 14 residues. CDR3 sequence (DNA): TGTGCCAGCAGCCATTCAGGGGTACACTACGAGCAGTACTTC. This gives the protein CASSHSGVHYEQYF.

This rearrangement joins TRBV5-1 to TRBJ1-1; D is unresolved. CDR1 and CDR2 (germline): SGHRS, YFSETQ. Trimming left V 4 bases short and J 0 bases short, with 16 bases between. This CDR3 comprises 16 residues. The chain's CDR3 is CASSPTGNLMNTEAFF. The CDR3 DNA is TGCGCCAGCAGCCCAACTGGGAATCTTATGAACACTGAAGCTTTCTTT. The full variable domain, with the rest looked up from reference TRBV5-1 and TRBJ1-1, is KAGVTQTPRYLIKTRGQQVTLSCSPISGHRSVSWYQQTPGQGLQFLFEYFSETQRNKGNFPGRFSGRQFSNSRSEMNVSTLELGDSALYLCASSPTGNLMNTEAFFGQGTRLTVV.